A single sample is the source of the 5 T cell receptor beta chains below, sequenced in a study of blood T cell repertoires in COVID-19 (dated by TCRdb to the early 2020s). Receptor amplification or capture employed the immunoSEQ multiplex PCR assay. TCRdb mirrors the immuneACCESS table, restricted to in-frame sequences. Some clones are absent from its copies; in checked studies, under half trace to an unresolved V gene, and the reason for the others is unknown. Present in this sample are a few hundred thousand clones, approximately 90% of which were seen just once. The top ten clonotypes cover roughly 0.9% of the sample. Sequencing was performed on PBMCs or T cells enriched from blood (not recorded which). These TCRs come from a woman between 40 and 50 years old who had been exposed to COVID-19.

The count of this clone is one. Written as DNA, the CDR3 is TGTGCCACCAGTCGAACGGGACAGGGGTATGGCTACACCTTC. Protein product: CATSRTGQGYGYTF. The chain employs TRBV15 and TRBJ1-2, with 10 bases identical to TRBD1. V lost 6 bases to trimming and J lost 5 bases; unmatched junction nucleotides: 6. CDR1 is LNHNV, CDR2 YYDKDF, per germline (reference sequence). This CDR3 is built from 14 residues.

V and J are TRBV9 and TRBJ2-1; D might be TRBD2 (6 bases). Per germline, CDR1 SGDLS and CDR2 YYNGEE. The CDR3 has 14 residues. V lost 5 bases and J 8 bases, leaving 17 bases between the germline ends. In DNA, the CDR3 is TGTGCCAGCAGTGGGGGAGTAGGCGGGGATGAGCAGTTCTTC. This encodes CASSGGVGGDEQFF.

V is TRBV15 and J is TRBJ2-3; D is undetermined. CDR3 length equals 13 residues. V was pared by 3 bases and J by 12 bases, with 16 bases between. Germline V gene data show CDR1 as LNHNV and CDR2 as YYDKDF (reference sequence). The CDR3 is CATSSPGHLLQYF. CDR3 bases: TGTGCCACCAGCAGCCCAGGTCACCTCCTTCAGTATTTT.

On this clone: This specimen includes other DNA sequences encoding the same CDR3. This chain uses TRBV18 with TRBJ1-4, with 9 bases that match TRBD1. The germline V gene has CDR1 KGHSH and CDR2 LQKENI. The trim removed 3 bases at V and 7 bases at J, leaving 3 bases unmatched. The CDR3 runs to 14 residues. CDR3 sequence reads: CASSPGQGGEKLFF. The CDR3 DNA follows: TGTGCCAGCTCACCGGGACAGGGAGGTGAAAAACTGTTTTTT.

The chain has TRBV19 and TRBJ2-5, with 8 bases matching TRBD2. V was clipped by 4 bases and J by 5 bases; unmatched bases: 12. CDR3 length: 16 residues. Germline loops: CDR1 LNHDA, CDR2 SQIVND (reference sequence). The CDR3 sequence is CASSSGGTSRRETQYF. CDR3 in DNA: TGTGCCAGTAGTAGCGGGGGGACGTCTAGAAGGGAGACCCAGTACTTC.